This TCR beta chain appears in the sequencing data of a study of T cells in localized non-small cell lung cancer. Here immunoSEQ multiplex PCR was the method, and the copy in TCRdb shows in-frame clones only, minus some. This sample has 1,500 to 2,500 clones, with 28% found just once. CDR1 and CDR2 from the germline V gene are MNHGY and SAAAGT. Germline trimming cut 5 bases from V and 0 bases from J; bases unmatched to any gene: 5. CDR3 size: 15 residues. The origin of this receptor is a woman between 35 and 70 years old with stage II lung adenocarcinoma. Sequenced here: normal lung tissue next to the tumor, sampled before any cancer treatment. V gene TRBV6-8 combines with J gene TRBJ2-3; 7 bases line up with TRBD2. CDR3 loop: CASSKGGGSTDTQYF. In nucleotides, the CDR3 is TGTGCCAGCAGTAAGGGCGGGGGTAGCACAGATACGCAGTATTTT.